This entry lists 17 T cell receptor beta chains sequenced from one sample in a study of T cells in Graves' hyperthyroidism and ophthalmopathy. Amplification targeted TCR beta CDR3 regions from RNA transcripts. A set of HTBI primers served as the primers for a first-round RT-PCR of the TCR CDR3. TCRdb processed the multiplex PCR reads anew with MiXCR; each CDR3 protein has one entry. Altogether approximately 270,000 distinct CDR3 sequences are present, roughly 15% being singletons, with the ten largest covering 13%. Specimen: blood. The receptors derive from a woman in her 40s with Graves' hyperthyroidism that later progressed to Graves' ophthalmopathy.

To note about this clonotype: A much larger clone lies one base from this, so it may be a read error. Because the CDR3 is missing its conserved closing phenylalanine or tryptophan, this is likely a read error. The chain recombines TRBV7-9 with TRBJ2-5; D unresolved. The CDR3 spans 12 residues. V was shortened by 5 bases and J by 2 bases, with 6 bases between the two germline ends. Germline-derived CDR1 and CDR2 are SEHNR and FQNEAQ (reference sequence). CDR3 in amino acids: CASSIVQETQYV. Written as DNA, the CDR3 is TGTGCCAGCAGCATAGTTCAAGAGACCCAGTACGTC.

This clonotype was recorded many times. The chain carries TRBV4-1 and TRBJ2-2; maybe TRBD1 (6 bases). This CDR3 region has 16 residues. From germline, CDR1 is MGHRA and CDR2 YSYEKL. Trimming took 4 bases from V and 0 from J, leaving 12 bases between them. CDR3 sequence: CASSLFPGANTGELFF. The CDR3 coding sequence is TGCGCCAGCAGCCTTTTCCCAGGGGCGAACACCGGGGAGCTGTTTTTT.

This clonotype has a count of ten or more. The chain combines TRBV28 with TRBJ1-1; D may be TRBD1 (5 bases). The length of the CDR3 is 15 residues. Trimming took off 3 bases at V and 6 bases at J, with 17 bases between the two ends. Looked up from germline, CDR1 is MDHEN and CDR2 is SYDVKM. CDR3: CASSFGGSKSPEAFF. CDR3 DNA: TGTGCCAGCAGTTTCGGGGGGAGTAAATCTCCTGAAGCTTTCTTT.

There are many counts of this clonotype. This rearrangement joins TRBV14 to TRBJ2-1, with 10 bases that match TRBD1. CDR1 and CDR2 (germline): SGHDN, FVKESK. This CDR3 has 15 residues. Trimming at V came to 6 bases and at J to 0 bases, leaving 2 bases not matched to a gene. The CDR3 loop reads CASRRQGASYNEQFF. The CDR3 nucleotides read TGTGCCAGCAGGCGACAGGGGGCCTCCTACAATGAGCAGTTCTTC.

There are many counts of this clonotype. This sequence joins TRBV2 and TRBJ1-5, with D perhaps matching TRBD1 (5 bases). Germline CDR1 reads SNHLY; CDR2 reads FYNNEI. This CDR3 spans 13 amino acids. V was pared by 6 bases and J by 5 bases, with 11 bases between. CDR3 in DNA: TGTGCCAGCAGGGGGACCGTGTATCAGCCCCAGCATTTT. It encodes CASRGTVYQPQHF.

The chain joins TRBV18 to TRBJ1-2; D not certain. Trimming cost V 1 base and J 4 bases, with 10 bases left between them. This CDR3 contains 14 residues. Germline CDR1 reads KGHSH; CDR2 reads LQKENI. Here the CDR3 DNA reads TGTGCCAGCTCACCACACCCCGCCGGCTATGGCTACACCTTC. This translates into CASSPHPAGYGYTF.

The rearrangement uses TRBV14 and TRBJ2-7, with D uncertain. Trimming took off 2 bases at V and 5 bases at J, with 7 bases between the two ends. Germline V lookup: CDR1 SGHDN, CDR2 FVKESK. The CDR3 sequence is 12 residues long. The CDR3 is CASSQWLNEQYF. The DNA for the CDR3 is TGTGCCAGCAGCCAATGGTTGAACGAGCAGTACTTC.

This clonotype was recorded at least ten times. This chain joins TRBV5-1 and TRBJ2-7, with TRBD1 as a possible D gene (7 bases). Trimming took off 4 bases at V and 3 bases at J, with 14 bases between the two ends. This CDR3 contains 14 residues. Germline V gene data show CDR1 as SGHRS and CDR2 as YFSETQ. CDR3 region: CASSLAGGYYEQYF. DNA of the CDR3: TGCGCCAGCAGCCTGGCAGGGGGGTACTACGAGCAGTACTTC.

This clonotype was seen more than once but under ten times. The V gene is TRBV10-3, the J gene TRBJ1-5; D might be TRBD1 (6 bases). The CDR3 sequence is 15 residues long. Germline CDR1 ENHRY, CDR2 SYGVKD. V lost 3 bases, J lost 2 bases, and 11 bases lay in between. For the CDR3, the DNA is TGTGCCATCAGTGAACAGGGAGTAGGCAATCAGCCCCAGCATTTT. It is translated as CAISEQGVGNQPQHF.

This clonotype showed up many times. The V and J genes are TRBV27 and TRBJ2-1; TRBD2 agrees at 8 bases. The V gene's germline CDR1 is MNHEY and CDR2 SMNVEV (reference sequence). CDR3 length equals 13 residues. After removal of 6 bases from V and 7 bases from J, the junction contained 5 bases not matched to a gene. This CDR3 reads CASRDGGVNEQFF. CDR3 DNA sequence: TGTGCCAGCAGGGACGGGGGGGTGAATGAGCAGTTCTTC.

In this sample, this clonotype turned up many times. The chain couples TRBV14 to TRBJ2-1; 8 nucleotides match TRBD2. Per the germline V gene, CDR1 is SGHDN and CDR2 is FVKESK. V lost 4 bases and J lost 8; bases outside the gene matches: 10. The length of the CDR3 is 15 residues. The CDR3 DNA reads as TGTGCCAGCAGCCGGGGGACTAGTACTATCGATGAGCAGTTCTTC. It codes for CASSRGTSTIDEQFF.

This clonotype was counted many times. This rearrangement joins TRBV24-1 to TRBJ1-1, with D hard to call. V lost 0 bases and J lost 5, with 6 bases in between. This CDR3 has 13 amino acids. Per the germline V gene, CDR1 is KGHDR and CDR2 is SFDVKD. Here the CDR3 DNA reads TGTGCCACCAGTGATTTGTTGGGGACTGAAGCTTTCTTT. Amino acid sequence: CATSDLLGTEAFF.

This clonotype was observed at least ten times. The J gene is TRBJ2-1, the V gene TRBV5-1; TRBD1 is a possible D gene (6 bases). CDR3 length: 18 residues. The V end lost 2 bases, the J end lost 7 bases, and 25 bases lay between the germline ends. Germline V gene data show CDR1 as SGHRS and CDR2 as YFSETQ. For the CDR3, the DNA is TGCGCCAGCAGCTTCCCCACTACTTTGAGGGGGAGCGAGAATGAGCAGTTCTTC. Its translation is CASSFPTTLRGSENEQFF.

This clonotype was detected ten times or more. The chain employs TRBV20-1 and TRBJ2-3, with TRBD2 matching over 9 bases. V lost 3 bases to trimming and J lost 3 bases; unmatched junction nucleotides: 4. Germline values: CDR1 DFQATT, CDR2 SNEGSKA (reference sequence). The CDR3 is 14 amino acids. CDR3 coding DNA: TGCAGTGCTAGTGGACTAGCGTTGACAGATACGCAGTATTTT. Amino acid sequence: CSASGLALTDTQYF.

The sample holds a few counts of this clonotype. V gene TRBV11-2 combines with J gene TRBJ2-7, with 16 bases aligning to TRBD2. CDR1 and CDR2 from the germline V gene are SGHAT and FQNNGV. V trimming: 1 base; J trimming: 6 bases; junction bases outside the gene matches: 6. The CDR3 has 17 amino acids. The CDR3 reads CASSLGGLAGGPAEQYF. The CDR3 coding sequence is TGTGCCAGCAGCTTAGGGGGACTAGCGGGAGGGCCTGCCGAGCAGTACTTC.

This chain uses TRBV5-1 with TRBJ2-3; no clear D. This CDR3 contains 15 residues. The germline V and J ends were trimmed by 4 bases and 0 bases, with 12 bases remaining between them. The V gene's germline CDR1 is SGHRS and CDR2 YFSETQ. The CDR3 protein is CASSPKVASTDTQYF. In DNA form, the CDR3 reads TGCGCCAGCAGCCCAAAGGTGGCTAGCACAGATACGCAGTATTTT.

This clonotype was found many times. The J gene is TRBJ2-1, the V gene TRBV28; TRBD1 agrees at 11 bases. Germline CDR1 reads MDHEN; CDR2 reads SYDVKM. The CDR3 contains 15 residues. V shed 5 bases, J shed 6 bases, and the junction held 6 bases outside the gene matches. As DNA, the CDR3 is TGTGCCAGCAGTACCCGGGACAGGGGGTTCAATGAGCAGTTCTTC. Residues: CASSTRDRGFNEQFF.